These 11 T cell receptor beta chains were all obtained from the same sample, sequenced in a study of T cell repertoires in cytomegalovirus infection. In TCRdb, the reads were re-called with MiXCR into one record per CDR3 protein. The sample has some 600,000 distinct CDR3 sequences, roughly 26% seen once. The specimen was CD8+ T cells from PBMCs. These receptors were obtained from a human donor in good health (CMV status not recorded). Some clones in this sample may be carry-over from other donors' samples.

This clonotype was seen a handful of times. The chain links TRBV29-1 to TRBJ2-7; D is unresolved. CDR1 and CDR2 (germline): SQVTM, ANQGSEA. The CDR3 runs to 11 residues. Between the trimmed V and J ends, which lost 0 bases and 3 bases, there was a span of 3 bases. The CDR3 spells CSVEDYYEQYF. CDR3 DNA sequence: TGCAGCGTTGAAGACTACTACGAGCAGTACTTC.

As to this clonotype: This may stem from a read error, because a much larger clone lies one nucleotide away. V usage is TRBV5-1 and J usage is TRBJ2-3; D is perhaps TRBD1 (5 bases). Per germline, CDR1 SGHRS and CDR2 YFSETQ. Trimming removed 0 bases from V and 2 bases from J, with 7 bases in between. The CDR3 contains 14 residues. The CDR3 DNA sequence: TGCGCCAGCAGCTTGGAAGGGGACACAGATACGCAGTATTTT. As protein: CASSLEGDTDTQYF. Filled out from reference TRBV5-1 and TRBJ2-3, the complete variable domain reads KAGVTQTPRYLIKTRGQQVTLSCSPISGHRSVSWYQQTPGQGLQFLFEYFSETQRNKGNFPGRFSGRQFSNSRSEMNVSTLELGDSALYLCASSLEGDTDTQYFGPGTRLTVL.

At least ten counts were recorded for this clonotype. The V gene is TRBV12-3 or TRBV12-4, the J gene TRBJ1-1; TRBD1 is a possible D gene (5 bases). V was shortened by 6 bases and J by 0 bases, with 20 bases between the two germline ends. The CDR3 spans 17 residues. CDR3 in amino acids: CASSLTGTGAMNTEAFF. DNA of the CDR3: TGTGCCAGCAGCTTGACTGGTACTGGGGCCATGAACACTGAAGCTTTCTTT.

The chain carries TRBV12-3 or TRBV12-4 and TRBJ2-1, with TRBD2 as a possible D gene (5 bases). CDR3 length: 11 residues. V was shortened by 7 bases and J by 9 bases, with 10 bases between the two germline ends. The CDR3 is CASKEGGEQFF. CDR3 in DNA: TGTGCCAGCAAAGAGGGCGGTGAGCAGTTCTTC.

The rearrangement uses TRBV7-6 and TRBJ1-1, with D possibly matching TRBD1 (6 bases). V was trimmed by 1 base and J by 2 bases, leaving 8 bases between them. The CDR3 extends over 14 amino acids. The germline CDR1 and CDR2 sequences are SGHVS and FNYEAQ. In nucleotides, the CDR3 is TGTGCCAGCAGCTTAGGGGACACTAACACTGAAGCTTTCTTT. It codes for CASSLGDTNTEAFF. Variable domain in full (rest from reference TRBV7-6 and TRBJ1-1): GAGVSQSPRYKVTKRGQDVALRCDPISGHVSLYWYRQALGQGPEFLTYFNYEAQQDKSGLPNDRFSAERPEGSISTLTIQRTEQRDSAMYRCASSLGDTNTEAFFGQGTRLTVV.

The V gene is TRBV6-2 or TRBV6-3, the J gene TRBJ2-1; D may be TRBD2 (6 bases). V gave up 6 bases and J gave up 14 bases, with 14 bases separating them. From germline, CDR1 is MNHEY and CDR2 SVGEGT. The CDR3 runs 11 residues. The CDR3 spells CASSPGGFEFF. The CDR3 DNA reads as TGTGCCAGCAGCCCCGGGGGATTCGAGTTCTTC.

The genes are TRBV20-1 and TRBJ1-5; TRBD1 agrees at 8 bases. Germline-derived CDR1 and CDR2 are DFQATT and SNEGSKA (reference sequence). The J segment lost 7 bases and the V segment lost 0 bases, leaving 20 bases of the junction unmatched. The CDR3 runs to 19 residues. The CDR3 protein is CSARDNPLNRTGPWQPQHF. The DNA of the CDR3 is TGCAGTGCTAGAGATAACCCACTCAATAGGACAGGGCCGTGGCAGCCCCAGCATTTT.

This clonotype was observed a few times. The V and J genes are TRBV5-1 and TRBJ2-1; 11 nucleotides line up with TRBD1. CDR3 length equals 16 residues. The germline CDR1 and CDR2 sequences are SGHRS and YFSETQ. V was pared by 0 bases and J by 5 bases, with 4 bases of the junction left unmatched. CDR3 residues: CASSLGDRGWDNEQFF. DNA of the CDR3: TGCGCCAGCAGCTTGGGGGACAGGGGGTGGGACAATGAGCAGTTCTTC. Filled out from reference TRBV5-1 and TRBJ2-1, the complete variable domain reads KAGVTQTPRYLIKTRGQQVTLSCSPISGHRSVSWYQQTPGQGLQFLFEYFSETQRNKGNFPGRFSGRQFSNSRSEMNVSTLELGDSALYLCASSLGDRGWDNEQFFGPGTRLTVL.

This clonotype showed up just a few times. The V and J genes are TRBV13 and TRBJ1-1; no clear D gene. Trimming stripped 4 bases from V and 1 base from J, with 13 bases between. Germline assignment: CDR1 PRHDT and CDR2 FYEKMQ (reference sequence). The CDR3 has 15 amino acids. The DNA of the CDR3 is TGTGCCAGCAGCTCCCTTACACAAGGGAACACTGAAGCTTTCTTT. It yields the protein CASSSLTQGNTEAFF.

This sequence joins TRBV24-1 and TRBJ2-2; 7 positions match TRBD1. V lost 3 bases to trimming and J lost 2 bases; unmatched junction nucleotides: 8. This CDR3 is built from 17 residues. The germline V gene encodes CDR1 KGHDR and CDR2 SFDVKD. Here the CDR3 reads CATSDGFRDSNTGELFF. In nucleotides, the CDR3 is TGTGCCACCAGTGATGGTTTCCGGGACAGTAACACCGGGGAGCTGTTTTTT.

The table lists this clonotype with a few counts. The rearrangement uses TRBV27 and TRBJ1-3; D is undetermined. This CDR3 spans 17 amino acids. The V gene lost 0 bases and the J gene lost 0 bases, with 12 bases spanning the gap. Germline CDR1 and CDR2: MNHEY and SMNVEV (reference sequence). CDR3 DNA: TGTGCCAGCAGTTTATCCGGACCCGTCTACTCTGGAAACACCATATATTTT. Amino acid sequence: CASSLSGPVYSGNTIYF.